Following are 17 T cell receptor beta chains from one sample sequenced in a study of T cells in Graves' hyperthyroidism and ophthalmopathy. Authors of the study amplified TCR beta CDR3 regions from RNA transcripts. A set of HTBI primers served as the primers for a first-round RT-PCR of the TCR CDR3. TCRdb called the multiplex PCR reads again in MiXCR, with one record for every CDR3 protein. Of around 620,000 distinct CDR3 sequences detected, about 17% appear once; the ten largest clones hold 3.8%. The specimen was blood. The origin of the receptors is a woman younger than 45 with Graves' hyperthyroidism.

This clonotype was found many times. The CDR3 bases are TGTGCCAGCAGTTTCGGGAGGAGGGGCACCGGGGAGCTGTTTTTT. Translated: CASSFGRRGTGELFF. This chain links TRBV28 with TRBJ2-2, with 7 bases identical to TRBD2. Germline CDR1 reads MDHEN; CDR2 reads SYDVKM. Trimming took 3 bases from V and 4 from J; bases not matched to a gene: 5. The CDR3 runs 15 residues.

This clonotype was counted at least ten times. This sequence joins TRBV7-9 and TRBJ2-5; D gene uncertain. CDR1 is SEHNR and CDR2 is FQNEAQ in the germline V gene (reference sequence). V lost 2 bases and J 0 bases, leaving 10 bases between the germline ends. The CDR3 has 15 residues. CDR3 sequence reads: CASSLKPAYQETQYF. The CDR3 region has the DNA TGTGCCAGCAGCTTAAAGCCAGCGTACCAAGAGACCCAGTACTTC.

Concerning this clonotype: An end of the junction differs from the germline gene, which may be a read error. The rearrangement joins TRBV4-1 to TRBJ1-2; 9 bases align to TRBD1. Germline loops: CDR1 MGHRA, CDR2 YSYEKL. The CDR3 covers 17 residues. The CDR3 coding sequence is TGCGCCAGCAGCCAAGATCGGGGACAGGGAATTAACTATGGCTATACCTTC. Encoded protein: CASSQDRGQGINYGYTF.

The chain combines TRBV20-1 with TRBJ1-2; the D is unclear. Trimming pared 5 bases from V and 4 bases from J, leaving 14 bases between. This CDR3 region has 13 residues. The germline V gene encodes CDR1 DFQATT and CDR2 SNEGSKA (reference sequence). CDR3 bases: TGCAGTGCTGAGGACGTCGGGAGCTATGGCTACACCTTC. Encoded protein: CSAEDVGSYGYTF.

The chain links TRBV20-1 to TRBJ2-1; 9 bases line up with TRBD2. Germline V gene data show CDR1 as DFQATT and CDR2 as SNEGSKA (reference sequence). V shed 6 bases, J shed 3 bases, and the junction held 12 bases outside the gene matches. The CDR3 extends over 16 amino acids. The CDR3 is CSAGSRSGRNYNEQFF. The CDR3 DNA reads TGCAGTGCAGGATCGCGTAGCGGGAGAAACTACAATGAGCAGTTCTTC.

This clonotype was counted a few times. This chain links TRBV5-1 with TRBJ1-1, with TRBD1 as a possible D gene (5 bases). The V gene's germline CDR1 is SGHRS and CDR2 YFSETQ. V dropped 6 bases and J dropped 4 bases, with 13 bases sitting between them. The CDR3 loop spans 13 amino acids. The CDR3 protein is CASTQVAGTEAFF. The CDR3 DNA is TGCGCCAGCACACAGGTTGCGGGCACTGAAGCTTTCTTT.

The J gene is TRBJ1-2, the V gene TRBV28; 10 positions agree with TRBD1. CDR3 length equals 14 residues. Germline loops: CDR1 MDHEN, CDR2 SYDVKM. With 11 bases clipped from V and 6 bases from J, the junction kept 12 bases outside the gene matches. This CDR3 reads CAGTKDRGPNGYTF. The CDR3 DNA reads as TGTGCCGGAACAAAAGACAGGGGGCCGAATGGCTACACCTTC.

This clonotype was observed many times. J is TRBJ2-5 and V is TRBV7-9, with D uncertain. The CDR3 has 13 residues. Germline lookup yields CDR1 SEHNR and CDR2 FQNEAQ (reference sequence). V lost 6 bases and J lost 3, with 11 bases in between. CDR3 region: CASRINTEETQYF. CDR3 bases: TGTGCCAGCAGAATCAACACAGAAGAGACCCAGTACTTC.

This clonotype was picked up many times. This chain connects TRBV27 to TRBJ1-2; D remains ambiguous. The CDR3 sequence is 13 residues long. Germline V gene sequence: CDR1 MNHEY, CDR2 SMNVEV (reference sequence). V shed 3 bases and J shed 8 bases, with 13 bases lying between them. The CDR3 loop is CASSLGGGRGYTF. In DNA form, the CDR3 reads TGTGCCAGCAGTTTGGGCGGAGGTAGGGGCTACACCTTC.

V and J are TRBV28 and TRBJ2-5; 7 bases align to TRBD2. V trimming: 8 bases; J trimming: 13 bases; junction bases outside the gene matches: 10. CDR1 and CDR2 from the germline V gene are MDHEN and SYDVKM. The CDR3 is 11 residues long. CDR3 sequence: CASGFGRVRYF. The CDR3 DNA is TGTGCCAGCGGCTTTGGGAGGGTGAGGTACTTC.

This clonotype was detected ten times or more. This sequence joins TRBV28 and TRBJ2-5; TRBD2 matches 12 bases. This CDR3 spans 16 amino acids. Germline CDR1 MDHEN, CDR2 SYDVKM. The J segment lost 4 bases and the V segment lost 5 bases, leaving 8 bases of the junction unmatched. CDR3 coding DNA: TGTGCCAGCAGTCCCCGGCTAGCGGGAGGGAGAGAGACCCAGTACTTC. This translates into CASSPRLAGGRETQYF.

This clonotype was observed a few times. This chain uses TRBV4-1 with TRBJ2-3; D may be TRBD2 (7 bases). The V and J ends lost 5 bases and 3 bases respectively, with 12 bases between them. The germline V gene has CDR1 MGHRA and CDR2 YSYEKL. CDR3 size: 14 residues. The CDR3 DNA sequence: TGCGCCAGCAGCGGGGGGGCTCCGACAGATACGCAGTATTTT. The encoded protein is CASSGGAPTDTQYF.

The chain links TRBV2 to TRBJ2-7, with a possible D match to TRBD2 (6 bases). Trimming shortened V by 8 bases and J by 6 bases, and 14 bases separated the two germline ends. The CDR3 is 12 residues long. CDR1 and CDR2 (germline): SNHLY, FYNNEI. The CDR3 reads CASAPGVIEQYF. The DNA for the CDR3 is TGTGCCAGCGCTCCGGGAGTAATCGAGCAGTACTTC.

This clonotype was found many times. V is TRBV5-1 and J is TRBJ2-7, with D perhaps TRBD2 (5 bases). V was clipped by 0 bases and J by 6 bases, with 13 bases between them. The CDR3 extends over 14 amino acids. In germline, CDR1 is SGHRS, CDR2 YFSETQ. The CDR3 protein is CASSLAGGLIEQYF. The CDR3 nucleotides read TGCGCCAGCAGCTTGGCCGGAGGACTGATCGAGCAGTACTTC.

The J gene is TRBJ2-7, the V gene TRBV20-1, with 13 nucleotides matching TRBD2. After removal of 7 bases from V and 0 bases from J, the junction contained 3 bases not matched to a gene. CDR1 DFQATT and CDR2 SNEGSKA come from the germline V gene (reference sequence). This CDR3 is 14 amino acids long. CDR3 region: CSVRTSGSSYEQYF. CDR3 DNA sequence: TGCAGTGTTAGGACTAGCGGGAGCTCCTACGAGCAGTACTTC.

The chain has TRBV7-2 and TRBJ1-2, with 11 bases fitting TRBD1. The V and J ends lost 0 bases and 5 bases, in that order; junction bases with no gene match: 5. The germline V gene has CDR1 SGHTA and CDR2 FQGNSA. The CDR3 is 16 amino acids. The chain's CDR3 is CASSLAGTGGRYGYTF. For the CDR3, the DNA is TGTGCCAGCAGCTTAGCCGGGACAGGGGGAAGGTATGGCTACACCTTC.

This clonotype was recorded many times. The chain joins TRBV28 to TRBJ2-7; 10 bases match TRBD2. Germline V gene data show CDR1 as MDHEN and CDR2 as SYDVKM. This CDR3 comprises 15 residues. With V trimmed by 3 bases and J by 0 bases, 2 bases remained unmatched. The CDR3 DNA sequence: TGTGCCAGCAGTTTTGAGCGGGAGGGCTCCTACGAGCAGTACTTC. Protein: CASSFEREGSYEQYF.